This record concerns one T cell receptor beta chain sequence. This CDR3 has 13 residues. V was pared by 0 bases and J by 9 bases, with 11 bases between. The germline V gene encodes CDR1 MNHEY and CDR2 SVGEGT. This entry comes from a study of blood T cells in healthy people across ages. Using a J-beta primer mix together with a sample-barcoded 5' primer, a second PCR was run for about 6 to 12 cycles. TCRdb re-called the 5' RACE reads through MiXCR, storing one row per CDR3 protein. The profile shows 1.5 million to 2 million distinct CDR3 sequences, roughly two fifths of them singletons. The gene calls are TRBV6-2 or TRBV6-3 and TRBJ2-5; D unresolved. This receptor was identified in a human donor in good health. The sample was blood. CDR3 sequence: CASSYSIGRAQYF. The CDR3 DNA follows: TGTGCCAGCAGTTACTCGATTGGAAGGGCCCAGTACTTC.